The entry below gives a single TCR beta chain sequence along with its context. What it binds is not known. The PCR contained 60 Vbeta and 13 Jbeta primers. This table comes from immunoSEQ multiplex PCR, and its TCRdb copy is limited to in-frame clones, with some not included. The table records more than 80,000 clones, just over 70% of them present only once. The sample comes from a study of cytomegalovirus exposure and HLA in healthy donors. Broader study findings: Specificity of three CMV-associated chains for CMV antigens was verified in vitro. A later analysis linked a missense DCLRE1C variant to TCR beta V- and J-gene trimming. 16,951 TCR beta sequences were associated with HLA alleles at 0.05 false discovery rate in a later analysis.

Germline V gene data show CDR1 as GTSNPN and CDR2 as SVGIG (reference sequence). This CDR3 comprises 15 residues. Unmatched junction bases numbered 6, after V lost 5 bases and J lost 1 base. What was sequenced was PBMCs. The clonotype comes from a boy between 5 and 17 years old in good health and CMV-seronegative. The J gene is TRBJ1-5, the V gene TRBV30; 9 positions agree with TRBD1. The CDR3 region is CAWGQGMASNQPQHF. The CDR3 DNA reads TGTGCCTGGGGACAGGGGATGGCCAGCAATCAGCCCCAGCATTTT.